The 8 T cell receptor beta chains below come from one sample, sequenced in a study of vaccination and CD4 T cells after COVID-19 (dated by TCRdb to between 2021 and 2022). The treatment or condition label, read with the paper, signifies: approximately nine-day PBMC culture with coronavirus spike peptide pools or control peptides (ViraFEST assay). CD4+ T cells from unexposed donors were collected before the COVID-19 pandemic (2011-2018). These receptors lack a known antigen. The library was produced with PCR. The sequencer was an Illumina iSeq 100. DNA from cultured CD4+ T cells underwent TCR sequencing with the Oncomine TCR Beta short-read assay at the Johns Hopkins FTIC core. Genomic DNA was extracted from the cultured CD4+ T cells with the QIAamp micro DNA kit. TCRdb trimmed the raw reads at Q25, called clones with MiXCR and kept productive beta chains. Each record represents a unique CDR3 protein, reported with the most common genes and DNA among its rows. The sample has 6,000 to 7,000 distinct CDR3 sequences on record, 33% of them singletons. About a tenth of the sample goes to the ten largest clones.

The specimen was CD4+ T cells from blood, cultured in vitro. Receptors originate from a human donor in good health.

The chain has TRBV6-1 and TRBJ1-2; D not certain. The V end was cut by 7 bases, the J end by 4 bases, with 13 bases between. The CDR3 sequence is 13 residues long. Germline V lookup: CDR1 MNHNS, CDR2 SASEGT. The CDR3 nucleotides read TGTGCCAGCAAGAAGGAGAAAGCCTATGGCTACACCTTC. It codes for CASKKEKAYGYTF.

This clonotype is categorized as medium-sized. The DNA of the CDR3 is TGTGCCACCCGGGGGGAGACCCAGTACTTC. Amino acids: CATRGETQYF. The chain carries TRBV2 and TRBJ2-5, with D perhaps TRBD2 (6 bases). The CDR3 has 10 residues. Trimming stripped 10 bases from V and 5 bases from J, with 8 bases between. Germline assignment: CDR1 SNHLY and CDR2 FYNNEI.

This sequence joins TRBV7-9 and TRBJ1-2, with 7 bases that match TRBD1. The CDR3 is 15 amino acids. Trimming cost V 0 bases and J 7 bases; bases outside gene matches: 8. Germline values: CDR1 SEHNR, CDR2 FQNEAQ (reference sequence). CDR3 coding DNA: TGTGCCAGCAGCTTAGCGGGAACAGGGGACTCTGGCTACACCTTC. Encoded protein: CASSLAGTGDSGYTF.

The chain carries TRBV29-1 and TRBJ2-7; D not resolved. V was trimmed by 4 bases and J by 4 bases, leaving 17 bases between them. Germline V gives CDR1 SQVTM, CDR2 ANQGSEA. The CDR3 length is 14 residues. The CDR3 reads CSVGFGREEYEQYF. The CDR3 coding sequence is TGCAGCGTTGGATTCGGAAGGGAAGAGTACGAGCAGTACTTC.

The chain recombines TRBV20-1 with TRBJ2-6; 8 bases are a match to TRBD1. Germline loops: CDR1 DFQATT, CDR2 SNEGSKA (reference sequence). This CDR3 comprises 18 residues. After removal of 0 bases from V and 2 bases from J, the junction contained 9 bases not matched to a gene. CDR3 amino acids: CSARDGRVQGAGANVLTF. For the CDR3, the DNA is TGCAGTGCTAGAGATGGACGGGTACAGGGGGCTGGGGCCAACGTCCTGACTTTC.

This clonotype has a handful of counts. The chain joins TRBV27 to TRBJ1-2; TRBD1 is a possible D gene (6 bases). Germline CDR1 and CDR2: MNHEY and SMNVEV (reference sequence). V was shortened by 2 bases and J by 5 bases, with 12 bases between the two germline ends. The CDR3 spans 14 residues. The DNA for the CDR3 is TGTGCCAGCAGTTTAGGTGGACAGCCATATGGCTACACCTTC. Translated: CASSLGGQPYGYTF.

The V and J genes are TRBV28 and TRBJ1-2; D unclear. This CDR3 has 14 amino acids. V was clipped by 4 bases and J by 7 bases, with 16 bases between them. Germline-derived CDR1 and CDR2 are MDHEN and SYDVKM. Here the CDR3 reads CASSSPLWSGGYTF. DNA for the CDR3: TGTGCCAGCAGTTCCCCCTTATGGAGTGGTGGCTACACCTTC.

This clonotype was detected only a few times. The V gene is TRBV24-1, the J gene TRBJ1-1; D might be TRBD1 (6 bases). The CDR3 runs to 15 residues. Germline V gene data show CDR1 as KGHDR and CDR2 as SFDVKD. V lost 3 bases to trimming and J lost 4 bases, with 14 bases between them. CDR3 DNA sequence: TGTGCCACCAGTGATGCGCAGGGGCTCGGCACTGAAGCTTTCTTT. This sequence encodes CATSDAQGLGTEAFF.